The 4 T cell receptor beta chains below were found in one sample sequenced in a study of blood T cell repertoires in COVID-19. Here immunoSEQ multiplex PCR was the method, and the copy in TCRdb shows in-frame clones only, minus some. Of 490,000 or so clones detected, roughly 90% appear once; the ten largest clones hold 1.5% to 2%. Sequencing was done on a sample of PBMCs or T cells enriched from blood (not recorded which). These receptors were taken from a middle-aged woman who had recovered from COVID-19.

This sequence joins TRBV11-3 and TRBJ2-3; TRBD1 matches at 8 bases. V lost 2 bases, J lost 4 bases, and 5 bases stayed unmatched. CDR1 is SGHNT, CDR2 YENEEA, per germline. The CDR3 is 15 residues long. In DNA, the CDR3 is TGTGCCAGCAGCTTACTCCGGACAGGGCCAGATACGCAGTATTTT. Its translation: CASSLLRTGPDTQYF.

The chain employs TRBV7-2 and TRBJ2-1; tentative D call: TRBD2 (6 bases). CDR1 and CDR2 from the germline V gene are SGHTA and FQGNSA. The CDR3 length is 14 residues. V was cut by 7 bases and J by 5 bases, with 15 bases left in between. This chain's CDR3 is CASTRYRLDNEQFF. CDR3 sequence (DNA): TGTGCCAGCACCCGCTATAGACTAGACAATGAGCAGTTCTTC.

CDR3 residues: CASSPQTGQGSYGYTF. CDR3 in DNA: TGTGCCAGCAGCCCCCAAACCGGACAGGGCAGCTATGGCTACACCTTC. The rearrangement uses TRBV5-5 and TRBJ1-2, with 8 nucleotides matching TRBD1. Germline V CDR1 and CDR2: SGHKS, YYEKEE (reference sequence). J was trimmed by 4 bases and V by 4 bases; bases with no gene match: 12. CDR3 size: 16 residues.

This chain links TRBV7-2 with TRBJ1-2; 9 bases agree with TRBD1. The CDR3 sequence is 14 residues long. J was trimmed by 4 bases and V by 1 base; bases with no gene match: 1. Looked up from germline, CDR1 is SGHTA and CDR2 is FQGNSA. The CDR3 region has the DNA TGTGCCAGCAGCTTAGGGGACAGGGTCTATGGCTACACCTTC. Protein product: CASSLGDRVYGYTF.